One and the same sample provided the 32 T cell receptor beta chains below, sequenced in a study of radiotherapy plus CTLA-4 blockade in lung cancer. The assay was immunoSEQ multiplex PCR, and TCRdb's table has in-frame clones only and misses some. The table includes 90,000 to 150,000 clones, around 75% detected once. The sample consisted of peripheral blood, taken from a patient treated with radiotherapy plus ipilimumab. The receptors shown here come from a human donor with non-small cell lung cancer who had a partial response to radiotherapy plus ipilimumab.

The rearrangement uses TRBV6-4 and TRBJ2-1, with D maybe TRBD1 (7 bases). Germline V CDR1 and CDR2: MRHNA, SNTAGT. The length of the CDR3 is 15 residues. The V end was cut by 6 bases, the J end by 4 bases, with 16 bases between. DNA of the CDR3: TGTGCCAGCAGCCAAGGCAGGGGGGTATACAATGAGCAGTTCTTC. As protein: CASSQGRGVYNEQFF.

The chain has TRBV28 and TRBJ2-7; 7 positions agree with TRBD2. Germline trimming cut 7 bases from V and 2 bases from J; bases unmatched to any gene: 8. Germline CDR1 is MDHEN and CDR2 is SYDVKM. The CDR3 is made up of 14 amino acids. CDR3 coding DNA: TGTGCCAGCAAAAGCGGGATCCCCCCCTACGAGCAGTACTTC. Translating gives CASKSGIPPYEQYF.

This clone was seen a few times. The chain uses TRBV19 and TRBJ2-7, with D possibly being TRBD2 (6 bases). Trimming removed 6 bases at V and 0 bases at J, with 18 bases between. Germline V gene sequence: CDR1 LNHDA, CDR2 SQIVND (reference sequence). CDR3 size: 16 residues. This CDR3 is CASSVIGGGSSYEQYF. The CDR3 DNA reads as TGTGCCAGTAGCGTAATCGGGGGTGGCAGCTCCTACGAGCAGTACTTC. The full variable domain, with the rest looked up from reference TRBV19 and TRBJ2-7, is DGGITQSPKYLFRKEGQNVTLSCEQNLNHDAMYWYRQDPGQGLRLIYYSQIVNDFQKGDIAEGYSVSREKKESFPLTVTSAQKNPTAFYLCASSVIGGGSSYEQYFGPGTRLTVT.

The table lists this clone with a few counts. The V gene is TRBV19, the J gene TRBJ2-7; TRBD2 matches at 16 bases. V shed 7 bases, J shed 4 bases, and the junction held 16 bases outside the gene matches. The germline V gene has CDR1 LNHDA and CDR2 SQIVND (reference sequence). The CDR3 runs to 19 residues. The CDR3 sequence: CASTSKPGLAGGNRYEQYF. Written as DNA, the CDR3 is TGTGCCAGTACCTCAAAACCGGGACTAGCGGGAGGGAATCGGTACGAGCAGTACTTC. The whole variable domain, remainder taken from reference TRBV19 and TRBJ2-7, is DGGITQSPKYLFRKEGQNVTLSCEQNLNHDAMYWYRQDPGQGLRLIYYSQIVNDFQKGDIAEGYSVSREKKESFPLTVTSAQKNPTAFYLCASTSKPGLAGGNRYEQYFGPGTRLTVT.

V is TRBV5-1 and J is TRBJ1-2; 11 nucleotides match TRBD1. Germline V gives CDR1 SGHRS, CDR2 YFSETQ. This CDR3 contains 15 residues. The ends lost 5 bases at V and 4 bases at J; junction bases unmatched: 7. The CDR3 loop reads CASRPGQGAGYGYTF. In nucleotides, the CDR3 is TGCGCCAGCAGGCCTGGACAGGGGGCAGGCTATGGCTACACCTTC.

The rearrangement links TRBV5-1 to TRBJ2-1; possibly TRBD2 for D (5 bases). V gave up 4 bases and J gave up 8 bases, with 13 bases separating them. The CDR3 length is 13 residues. Germline-derived CDR1 and CDR2 are SGHRS and YFSETQ. The CDR3 DNA follows: TGCGCCAGCAGCCTGTGGACTGCGTATGAGCAGTTCTTC. It codes for CASSLWTAYEQFF.

This clone was counted a single time. In DNA form, the CDR3 reads TGTGCCAGCAGCCCCTCGGCGGCTAACTATGGCTACACCTTC. Translation: CASSPSAANYGYTF. This chain links TRBV7-2 with TRBJ1-2, with D unclear. The ends were cut back, 5 bases at V and 0 bases at J, with 10 bases in the middle. The CDR3 consists of 14 residues. Germline V gives CDR1 SGHTA, CDR2 FQGNSA.

This rearrangement joins TRBV29-1 to TRBJ2-7, with 8 positions matching TRBD2. Germline V gives CDR1 SQVTM, CDR2 ANQGSEA. The V segment lost 4 bases and the J segment 3 bases; nucleotides outside the gene matches: 11. The CDR3 is 15 amino acids. CDR3 protein: CSVVGGGAGSYEQYF. DNA for the CDR3: TGCAGCGTTGTCGGGGGGGGCGCGGGAAGCTACGAGCAGTACTTC.

This clone has a handful of counts. The chain links TRBV7-2 to TRBJ1-5; D gene ambiguous. The CDR3 has 13 residues. V lost 5 bases and J lost 2, with 7 bases in between. Germline CDR1 and CDR2: SGHTA and FQGNSA. CDR3 protein: CASSPPGNQPQHF. The DNA of the CDR3 is TGTGCCAGCAGCCCCCCCGGCAATCAGCCCCAGCATTTT.

V gene TRBV7-9 combines with J gene TRBJ1-2; D not certain. The CDR3 loop spans 12 amino acids. V was clipped by 6 bases and J by 2 bases, with 7 bases between them. Germline CDR1 and CDR2: SEHNR and FQNEAQ (reference sequence). The CDR3 coding sequence is TGTGCCAGCAGGGACTCGAACTATGGCTACACCTTC. Protein sequence: CASRDSNYGYTF. Full variable domain (rest looked up from reference TRBV7-9 and TRBJ1-2): DTGVSQNPRHKITKRGQNVTFRCDPISEHNRLYWYRQTLGQGPEFLTYFQNEAQLEKSRLLSDRFSAERPKGSFSTLEIQRTEQGDSAMYLCASRDSNYGYTFGSGTRLTVV.

V gene TRBV19 combines with J gene TRBJ1-2, with TRBD1 as a possible D gene (5 bases). The V gene lost 8 bases and the J gene lost 0 bases, with 16 bases spanning the gap. Germline V gives CDR1 LNHDA, CDR2 SQIVND (reference sequence). This CDR3 comprises 15 residues. The CDR3 loop reads CASGGHPWANYGYTF. DNA of the CDR3: TGTGCCAGTGGCGGACACCCCTGGGCTAACTATGGCTACACCTTC.

This chain links TRBV2 with TRBJ1-5, with D perhaps TRBD1 (5 bases). There are 13 residues in the CDR3. CDR1 and CDR2 (germline): SNHLY, FYNNEI. V gave up 7 bases and J gave up 5 bases, with 12 bases separating them. The CDR3 region has the DNA TGTGCCAGCACGGGGGAGGTCTATCAGCCCCAGCATTTT. It yields the protein CASTGEVYQPQHF.

This clone is a singleton in its sample. The chain couples TRBV9 to TRBJ1-4, with D maybe TRBD1 (6 bases). Trimming cost V 0 bases and J 5 bases, with 11 bases left between them. The CDR3 runs to 15 residues. Germline-derived CDR1 and CDR2 are SGDLS and YYNGEE. The CDR3 nucleotides read TGTGCCAGCAGCGTAGTGTCAGACAGGAATGAAAAACTGTTTTTT. Translated: CASSVVSDRNEKLFF.

This chain uses TRBV11-2 with TRBJ1-2; tentatively, D is TRBD1 (6 bases). CDR3 length: 16 residues. The germline V gene encodes CDR1 SGHAT and CDR2 FQNNGV. Trimming cost V 4 bases and J 6 bases, with 21 bases left between them. The CDR3, as DNA: TGTGCCAGCAGCTATTTCGTGAGCGGGGGCGGAGATGGCTACACCTTC. Amino acids: CASSYFVSGGGDGYTF.

This chain joins TRBV5-1 and TRBJ1-1, with D perhaps matching TRBD1 (6 bases). Trimming pared 0 bases from V and 3 bases from J, leaving 9 bases between. The CDR3 sequence is 14 residues long. The germline V gene has CDR1 SGHRS and CDR2 YFSETQ. Here the CDR3 DNA reads TGCGCCAGCAGCTTGGGGTCAGGGGACACTGAAGCTTTCTTT. Translating it yields CASSLGSGDTEAFF.

This rearrangement joins TRBV6-6 to TRBJ2-5, with 9 bases fitting TRBD2. TRBJ2-7 explains the end of the DNA better; the J call may be wrong. CDR3 size: 14 residues. The germline gives CDR1 MNHNY, CDR2 SVGAGI (reference sequence). CDR3 DNA: TGTGCCAGCAACATAGCGGGAGTCTCCTACGAGCAGTACTTC. Protein sequence: CASNIAGVSYEQYF.

This chain uses TRBV19 with TRBJ2-1; tentatively, D is TRBD2 (6 bases). V lost 4 bases, J lost 3 bases, and 13 bases lay in between. The CDR3 loop spans 15 amino acids. Germline-derived CDR1 and CDR2 are LNHDA and SQIVND (reference sequence). As DNA, the CDR3 is TGTGCCAGTAGTACCGCGGGAACGGTCTACAATGAGCAGTTCTTC. Translated: CASSTAGTVYNEQFF.

The CDR3 is CASGEINTEAFF. Written as DNA, the CDR3 is TGTGCCAGCGGAGAGATTAACACTGAAGCTTTCTTT. The V and J genes are TRBV7-9 and TRBJ1-1; D remains ambiguous. There are 12 residues in the CDR3. Germline assignment: CDR1 SEHNR and CDR2 FQNEAQ (reference sequence). Trimming left V 8 bases short and J 2 bases short, with 9 bases between.

V is TRBV28 and J is TRBJ1-2, with a tentative D call TRBD1 (6 bases). Per germline, CDR1 MDHEN and CDR2 SYDVKM. This CDR3 has 14 residues. The V gene lost 2 bases and the J gene lost 1 base, with 8 bases spanning the gap. The CDR3 spells CASSLTGNNYGYTF. CDR3 sequence (DNA): TGTGCCAGCAGTTTAACAGGGAATAACTATGGCTACACCTTC.

There are a few counts of this clone. The chain has TRBV19 and TRBJ1-1; weak D call: TRBD1 (6 bases). V lost 6 bases, J lost 8 bases, and 13 bases lay in between. This CDR3 region has 12 residues. Per the germline V gene, CDR1 is LNHDA and CDR2 is SQIVND (reference sequence). Written as DNA, the CDR3 is TGTGCCAGTAGAACAGGGAACGGGGAAGCTTTCTTT. This encodes CASRTGNGEAFF.

This sequence joins TRBV5-4 and TRBJ2-6, with 11 bases lining up with TRBD1. The junction had 8 bases not matched to a gene; V was cut back by 4 bases and J by 2 bases. The CDR3 runs 18 residues. Germline CDR1 reads SGHNT; CDR2 reads YYREEE (reference sequence). The CDR3 DNA is TGTGCCAGCAGCCCAGCCGGGACAGGGGGAACTGGGGCCAACGTCCTGACTTTC. It specifies CASSPAGTGGTGANVLTF. Drawing the rest from reference TRBV5-4 and TRBJ2-6, the complete variable domain is ETGVTQSPTHLIKTRGQQVTLRCSSQSGHNTVSWYQQALGQGPQFIFQYYREEENGRGNFPPRFSGLQFPNYSSELNVNALELDDSALYLCASSPAGTGGTGANVLTFGAGSRLTVL.

The J gene is TRBJ2-1, the V gene TRBV6-5; TRBD2 agrees at 7 bases. The CDR3 consists of 15 residues. After removal of 5 bases from V and 7 bases from J, the junction contained 11 bases not matched to a gene. Germline CDR1 MNHEY, CDR2 SVGAGI. The CDR3 nucleotides read TGTGCCAGCAGTGCACAGCGGGGCCTCGGGAATGAGCAGTTCTTC. Translated: CASSAQRGLGNEQFF.

Only a few counts were recorded for this clone. The chain links TRBV28 to TRBJ2-3; the match to TRBD2 covers 9 bases. This CDR3 contains 15 residues. The J segment lost 4 bases and the V segment lost 2 bases, leaving 4 bases of the junction unmatched. Germline loops: CDR1 MDHEN, CDR2 SYDVKM. The CDR3 nucleotides are TGTGCCAGCAGTTTAGCGGGAGGGGGAGCAGATACGCAGTATTTT. It yields the protein CASSLAGGGADTQYF.

To note about this clone: Other DNA sequences within the sample encode an identical CDR3. The genes are TRBV15 and TRBJ2-3; 8 bases line up with TRBD2. V lost 0 bases, J lost 4 bases, and 6 bases stayed unmatched. The CDR3 covers 16 residues. CDR1 is LNHNV, CDR2 YYDKDF, per germline (reference sequence). This chain's CDR3 is CATSRDLAGGSDTQYF. CDR3 DNA: TGTGCCACCAGCAGAGATCTGGCGGGAGGTTCAGATACGCAGTATTTT.

The rearrangement joins TRBV5-4 to TRBJ2-6; possible D gene TRBD1, 6 bases. The V and J ends lost 2 bases and 1 base respectively, with 7 bases between them. The CDR3 spans 15 residues. CDR1 SGHNT and CDR2 YYREEE come from the germline V gene (reference sequence). This chain's CDR3 is CASSLQGSGANVLTF. The CDR3 DNA follows: TGTGCCAGCAGCTTACAGGGTTCTGGGGCCAACGTCCTGACTTTC. The whole variable domain, filled in from reference TRBV5-4 and TRBJ2-6, reads ETGVTQSPTHLIKTRGQQVTLRCSSQSGHNTVSWYQQALGQGPQFIFQYYREEENGRGNFPPRFSGLQFPNYSSELNVNALELDDSALYLCASSLQGSGANVLTFGAGSRLTVL.

The V call is TRBV7-6, the J call TRBJ2-3; TRBD2 agrees at 11 bases. There are 16 residues in the CDR3. Trimming took 6 bases from V and 6 from J; bases not matched to a gene: 11. Germline CDR1 is SGHVS and CDR2 is FNYEAQ. CDR3 sequence (DNA): TGTGCCAGCAGGGCTGAACTAGCGGGAGCATACGATACGCAGTATTTT. Amino acid sequence: CASRAELAGAYDTQYF.

The chain couples TRBV7-2 to TRBJ1-4; 7 bases align to TRBD1. CDR1 is SGHTA, CDR2 FQGNSA, per germline. CDR3 length: 16 amino acids. Trimming at V came to 5 bases and at J to 7 bases, leaving 13 bases not matched to a gene. The CDR3 DNA reads as TGTGCCAGCAGCCTAGTAACAGGGGTTGTCGGTGAAAAACTGTTTTTT. Translation gives CASSLVTGVVGEKLFF.

This chain joins TRBV30 and TRBJ2-3; TRBD2 aligns across 12 bases. The CDR3 runs to 16 residues. V dropped 1 base and J dropped 4; count of bases not matched to a gene: 6. CDR1 GTSNPN and CDR2 SVGIG come from the germline V gene (reference sequence). The CDR3 DNA follows: TGTGCCTGGAGTGCCCTAGCGGGAGGGGTCTCAGATACGCAGTATTTT. Translating gives CAWSALAGGVSDTQYF. The full variable domain, with the rest looked up from reference TRBV30 and TRBJ2-3, is SQTIHQWPATLVQPVGSPLSLECTVEGTSNPNLYWYRQAAGRGLQLLFYSVGIGQISSEVPQNLSASRPQDRQFILSSKKLLLSDSGFYLCAWSALAGGVSDTQYFGPGTRLTVL.

The J gene is TRBJ1-4, the V gene TRBV7-2, with D perhaps TRBD1 (5 bases). Germline CDR1 and CDR2: SGHTA and FQGNSA. The CDR3 runs to 15 residues. The ends were cut back, 5 bases at V and 5 bases at J, with 15 bases in the middle. The CDR3 DNA sequence: TGTGCCAGCAGCCGGGGTGGGGGGGTAAATGAAAAACTGTTTTTT. Encoded protein: CASSRGGGVNEKLFF.

V usage is TRBV6-1 and J usage is TRBJ1-1; perhaps TRBD1 as D (6 bases). Trimming took off 2 bases at V and 5 bases at J, with 21 bases between the two ends. CDR3 length: 17 amino acids. Germline V gene data show CDR1 as MNHNS and CDR2 as SASEGT. This CDR3 is CASSELQGRIPFTEAFF. CDR3 bases: TGTGCCAGCAGTGAACTGCAGGGGCGGATCCCTTTTACTGAAGCTTTCTTT.

V and J are TRBV2 and TRBJ1-1, with unresolved D. The length of the CDR3 is 11 residues. V was trimmed by 3 bases and J by 11 bases, leaving 10 bases between them. The germline gives CDR1 SNHLY, CDR2 FYNNEI. This CDR3 is CASSEGAGAFF. CDR3 bases: TGTGCCAGCAGTGAGGGTGCGGGCGCTTTCTTT.

Only a few counts were recorded for this clone. The chain couples TRBV6-1 to TRBJ2-3; weak D call: TRBD2 (6 bases). The length of the CDR3 is 15 residues. Germline loops: CDR1 MNHNS, CDR2 SASEGT. Trimming cost V 4 bases and J 5 bases, with 16 bases left between them. CDR3 in amino acids: CASSGGHGRGDTQYF. The DNA of the CDR3 is TGTGCCAGCAGTGGAGGACACGGGCGGGGAGATACGCAGTATTTT.